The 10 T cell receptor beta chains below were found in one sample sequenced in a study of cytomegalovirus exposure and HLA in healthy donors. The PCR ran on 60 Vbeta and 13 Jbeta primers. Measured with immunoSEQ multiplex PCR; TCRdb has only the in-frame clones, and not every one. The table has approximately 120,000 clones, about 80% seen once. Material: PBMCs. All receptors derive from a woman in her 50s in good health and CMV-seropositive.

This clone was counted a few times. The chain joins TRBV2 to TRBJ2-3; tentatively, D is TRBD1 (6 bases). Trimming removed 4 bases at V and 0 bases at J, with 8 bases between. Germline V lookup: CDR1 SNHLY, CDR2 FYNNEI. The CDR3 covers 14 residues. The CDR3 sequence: CASSGGLSTDTQYF. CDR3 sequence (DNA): TGTGCCAGCAGTGGGGGGCTGAGCACAGATACGCAGTATTTT.

The DNA for the CDR3 is TGTGCCAGCAGCCCCGCGGGGGTCCAGCCCCAGCATTTT. This codes for CASSPAGVQPQHF. The rearrangement uses TRBV5-6 and TRBJ1-5; D perhaps matches TRBD1 (5 bases). Trimming removed 4 bases from V and 7 bases from J, with 12 bases in between. CDR3 length equals 13 residues. Looked up from germline, CDR1 is SGHDT and CDR2 is YYEEEE. Filled out from reference TRBV5-6 and TRBJ1-5, the complete variable domain reads DAGVTQSPTHLIKTRGQQVTLRCSPKSGHDTVSWYQQALGQGPQFIFQYYEEEERQRGNFPDRFSGHQFPNYSSELNVNALLLGDSALYLCASSPAGVQPQHFGDGTRLSIL.

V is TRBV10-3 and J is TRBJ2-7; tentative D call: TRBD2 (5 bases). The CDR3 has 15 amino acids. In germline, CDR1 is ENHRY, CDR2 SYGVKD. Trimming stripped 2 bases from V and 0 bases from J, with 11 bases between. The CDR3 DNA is TGTGCCATCAGTGAGGGGGTAGGGAGCTCCTACGAGCAGTACTTC. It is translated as CAISEGVGSSYEQYF.

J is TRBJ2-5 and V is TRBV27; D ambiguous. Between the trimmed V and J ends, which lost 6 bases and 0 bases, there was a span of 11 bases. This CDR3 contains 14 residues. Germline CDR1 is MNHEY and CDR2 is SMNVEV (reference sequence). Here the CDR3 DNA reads TGTGCCAGCAGCCTCACCCAGTACCAAGAGACCCAGTACTTC. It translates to CASSLTQYQETQYF.

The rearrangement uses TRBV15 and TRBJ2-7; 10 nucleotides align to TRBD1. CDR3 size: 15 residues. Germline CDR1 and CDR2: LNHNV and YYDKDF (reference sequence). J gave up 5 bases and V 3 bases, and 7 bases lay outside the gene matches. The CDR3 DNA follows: TGTGCCACCAGCAGCTCACCGGGACAGGGGAACGAGCAGTACTTC. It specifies CATSSSPGQGNEQYF.

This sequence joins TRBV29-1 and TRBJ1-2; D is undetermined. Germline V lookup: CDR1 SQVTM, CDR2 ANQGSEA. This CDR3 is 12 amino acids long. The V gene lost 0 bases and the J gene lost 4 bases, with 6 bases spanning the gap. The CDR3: CSVEEGSYGYTF. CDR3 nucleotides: TGCAGCGTTGAAGAAGGGAGCTATGGCTACACCTTC.

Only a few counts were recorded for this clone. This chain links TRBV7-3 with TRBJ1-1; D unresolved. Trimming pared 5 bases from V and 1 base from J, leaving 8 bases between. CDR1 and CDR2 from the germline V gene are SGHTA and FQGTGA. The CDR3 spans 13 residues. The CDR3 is CASSPHGNTEAFF. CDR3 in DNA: TGTGCCAGCAGCCCTCACGGGAACACTGAAGCTTTCTTT.

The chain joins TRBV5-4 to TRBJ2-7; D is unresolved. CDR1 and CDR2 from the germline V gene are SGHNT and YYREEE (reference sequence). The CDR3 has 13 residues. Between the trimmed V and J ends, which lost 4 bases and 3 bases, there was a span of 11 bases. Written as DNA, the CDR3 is TGTGCCAGCAGCGTTGAAACAGACTACGAGCAGTACTTC. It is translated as CASSVETDYEQYF.

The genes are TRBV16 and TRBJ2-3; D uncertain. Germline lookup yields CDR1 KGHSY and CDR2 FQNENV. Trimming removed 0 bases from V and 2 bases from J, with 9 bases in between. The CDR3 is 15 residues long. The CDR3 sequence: CASSQSVRPTDTQYF. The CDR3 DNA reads TGTGCCAGCAGCCAATCGGTGAGGCCCACAGATACGCAGTATTTT.

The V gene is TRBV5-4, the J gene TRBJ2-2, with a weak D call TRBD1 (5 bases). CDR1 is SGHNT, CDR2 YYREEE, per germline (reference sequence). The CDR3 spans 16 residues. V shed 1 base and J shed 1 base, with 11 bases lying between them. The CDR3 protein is CASSLYRPLNTGELFF. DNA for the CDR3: TGTGCCAGCAGCTTGTACAGGCCCCTGAACACCGGGGAGCTGTTTTTT.